This T cell receptor (beta chain) was obtained from a study of blood T cells in healthy people across ages. Then a second PCR, running roughly 7 to 11 cycles, was carried out with a sample-barcoded 5' primer and a J-beta primer mix. TCRdb reprocessed the 5' RACE reads via MiXCR and lists one record per CDR3 protein. The sample yields hundreds of thousands of distinct CDR3 sequences, about 55% seen once. This CDR3 contains 13 residues. Germline V gives CDR1 SNHLY, CDR2 FYNNEI. The V and J ends lost 4 bases and 7 bases respectively, with 13 bases between them. The rearrangement uses TRBV2 and TRBJ1-1; maybe TRBD1 (5 bases). Material: blood. The receptor was derived from a man older than 75 in good health. CDR3 in DNA: TGTGCCAGCAGTGTCAGGGTGCTGGGTGAAGCTTTCTTT. Residues: CASSVRVLGEAFF.